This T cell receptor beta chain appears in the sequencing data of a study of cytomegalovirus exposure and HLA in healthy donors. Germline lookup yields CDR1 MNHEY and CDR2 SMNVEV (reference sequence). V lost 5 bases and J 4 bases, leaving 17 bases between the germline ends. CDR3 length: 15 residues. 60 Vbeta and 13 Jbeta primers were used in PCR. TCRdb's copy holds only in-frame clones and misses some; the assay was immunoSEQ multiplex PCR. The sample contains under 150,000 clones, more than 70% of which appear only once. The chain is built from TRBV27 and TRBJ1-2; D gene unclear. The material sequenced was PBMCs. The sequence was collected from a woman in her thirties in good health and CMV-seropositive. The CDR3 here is CASSTSGNTLYGYTF. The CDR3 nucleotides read TGTGCCAGCAGTACCTCAGGAAACACTCTCTATGGCTACACCTTC.